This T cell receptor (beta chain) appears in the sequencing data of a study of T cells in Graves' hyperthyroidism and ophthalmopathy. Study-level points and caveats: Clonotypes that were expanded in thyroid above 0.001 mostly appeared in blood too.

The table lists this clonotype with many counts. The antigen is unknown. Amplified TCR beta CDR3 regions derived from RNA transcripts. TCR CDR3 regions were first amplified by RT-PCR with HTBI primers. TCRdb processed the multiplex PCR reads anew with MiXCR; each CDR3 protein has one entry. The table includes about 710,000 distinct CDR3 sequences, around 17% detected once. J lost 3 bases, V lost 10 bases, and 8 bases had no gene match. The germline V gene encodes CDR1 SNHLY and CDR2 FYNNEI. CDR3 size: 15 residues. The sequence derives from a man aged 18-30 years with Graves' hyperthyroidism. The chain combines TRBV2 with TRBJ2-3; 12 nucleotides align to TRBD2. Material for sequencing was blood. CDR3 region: CATSTSGSTTDTQYF. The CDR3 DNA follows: TGTGCCACCTCGACTAGCGGGAGTACGACAGATACGCAGTATTTT.